This TCR beta chain was retrieved from a study of regulatory T cells in long-lasting Graves disease. Study observations and caveats: Among the persistent patients, 2,741 public clonotypes were shared, more than the roughly 900 shared among new patients.

This clonotype was found many times. Its target is unknown. Trimming took 4 bases from V and 5 from J, leaving 19 bases between them. CDR1 and CDR2 (germline): ENHRY, SYGVKD. This CDR3 is 16 amino acids long. The time point was: newly diagnosed GD, antithyroid drugs for less than 3 months. PBMCs were the source of the RNA used for TCR sequencing. Arm-PCR of CDR3 regions and iRepertoire HTBI primers were the basis on which TCR beta libraries were built. A single record per CDR3 protein comes from TCRdb applying MiXCR to the multiplex PCR reads. The sample holds under 400,000 distinct CDR3 sequences; around 15% are singletons and the top ten take approximately 30%. These data also featured in a second study, about T cells in Graves' hyperthyroidism and ophthalmopathy. That study reports: Diagnoses were made from clinical symptoms, serum measures (thyroxine and TRAb), thyroid ultrasound and orbital computed tomography. When the TCR CDR3 underwent first-round RT-PCR, the HTBI primer set was used. With a median lead of 6.5 months before onset, the model predicted ophthalmopathy.

This rearrangement joins TRBV10-3 to TRBJ2-3; D tentatively fits TRBD1 or TRBD2 (7 bases each). Sample: peripheral blood mononuclear cells (PBMCs), taken at new diagnosis, from a patient treated with antithyroid drugs. This receptor was identified in a middle-aged man with Graves disease. CDR3 loop: CAISALRGGLVDTQYF. CDR3 nucleotides: TGTGCCATCAGTGCTCTCAGGGGGGGCCTGGTAGATACGCAGTATTTT.